This T cell receptor (beta chain) appears in the sequencing data of a study of blood T cell repertoires in COVID-19. Study summary: The analysed material was cDNA or gDNA that came from T cells, B-cell-depleted T cells, or PBMCs.

V dropped 1 base and J dropped 2 bases, with 9 bases sitting between them. The CDR3 sequence is 14 residues long. Germline V gene data show CDR1 as SGHAT and CDR2 as FQNNGV. The data were produced by immunoSEQ multiplex PCR, yet TCRdb's version contains in-frame clones alone and is incomplete. The table includes under 450,000 clones, approximately 90% detected once. The sample was PBMCs or T cells enriched from blood (not recorded which). The V call is TRBV11-2, the J call TRBJ2-7; D gene uncertain. The sequence was obtained from a middle-aged woman who had been exposed to COVID-19. The CDR3 here is CASSLASGPYEQYF. The CDR3 bases are TGTGCCAGCAGCTTAGCTTCAGGCCCCTACGAGCAGTACTTC.